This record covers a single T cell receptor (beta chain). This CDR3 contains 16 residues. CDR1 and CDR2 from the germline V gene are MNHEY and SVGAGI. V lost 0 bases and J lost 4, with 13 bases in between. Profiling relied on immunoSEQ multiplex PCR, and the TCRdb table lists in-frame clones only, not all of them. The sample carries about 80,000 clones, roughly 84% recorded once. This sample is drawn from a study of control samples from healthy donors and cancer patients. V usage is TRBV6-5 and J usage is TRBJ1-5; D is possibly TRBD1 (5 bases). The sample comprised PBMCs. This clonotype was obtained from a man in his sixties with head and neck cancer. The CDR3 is CASSYSPPGLNQPQHF. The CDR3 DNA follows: TGTGCCAGCAGTTACTCACCGCCAGGGTTGAATCAGCCCCAGCATTTT.